The 10 T cell receptor beta chains below were found in one sample sequenced in a study of blood T cell repertoires in COVID-19. The protocol was immunoSEQ multiplex PCR, while the TCRdb copy is restricted to in-frame clones and leaves out a portion. This table has fewer than 300,000 clones, approximately 87% appearing once. Sequenced input: peripheral blood. These TCRs come from a woman aged 65 to 85 with active or convalescent COVID-19.

The rearrangement links TRBV27 to TRBJ2-7, with 7 nucleotides matching TRBD1. The V gene end was trimmed by 5 bases and the J gene end by 0 bases; junction bases not matched to a gene: 10. The CDR3 totals 16 residues. Germline values: CDR1 MNHEY, CDR2 SMNVEV (reference sequence). The CDR3 here is CASSIDRDRLSYEQYF. The CDR3 DNA reads as TGTGCCAGCAGTATCGACAGGGACCGCCTCTCCTACGAGCAGTACTTC.

This rearrangement joins TRBV11-2 to TRBJ2-5; weak D call: TRBD1 (5 bases). There are 15 residues in the CDR3. V was shortened by 5 bases and J by 5 bases, with 18 bases between the two germline ends. CDR1 and CDR2 from the germline V gene are SGHAT and FQNNGV. CDR3 loop: CASSHPVQGPETQYF. The DNA for the CDR3 is TGTGCCAGCAGCCACCCTGTCCAGGGTCCGGAGACCCAGTACTTC.

The chain links TRBV19 to TRBJ1-2, with TRBD1 matching over 7 bases. V lost 5 bases and J lost 3; bases outside the gene matches: 9. The CDR3 is made up of 15 amino acids. CDR1 is LNHDA, CDR2 SQIVND, per germline (reference sequence). The CDR3 here is CASSRSTGVDYGYTF. In DNA, the CDR3 is TGTGCCAGTAGTCGCTCTACAGGGGTGGACTATGGCTACACCTTC.

The genes are TRBV7-2 and TRBJ2-3, with 9 positions matching TRBD1. The CDR3 length is 15 residues. V trimming: 3 bases; J trimming: 6 bases; junction bases outside the gene matches: 7. The germline gives CDR1 SGHTA, CDR2 FQGNSA. The CDR3 spells CASSFRTGAGDTQYF. The CDR3 DNA reads TGTGCCAGCAGCTTTCGGACAGGGGCAGGGGATACGCAGTATTTT.

This clone turned up a few times. The CDR3 DNA reads TGTGCCAGTAGTACACAGGGTATAGAGAACACTGAAGCTTTCTTT. It codes for CASSTQGIENTEAFF. The rearrangement joins TRBV19 to TRBJ1-1; D possibly corresponds to TRBD1 (6 bases). This CDR3 comprises 15 residues. V was pared by 4 bases and J by 1 base, with 13 bases between. From germline, CDR1 is LNHDA and CDR2 SQIVND (reference sequence).

The rearrangement uses TRBV5-1 and TRBJ2-2, with TRBD1 identical over 10 bases. Looked up from germline, CDR1 is SGHRS and CDR2 is YFSETQ. The CDR3 is made up of 15 amino acids. The junction had 5 bases not matched to a gene; V was cut back by 4 bases and J by 5 bases. The CDR3 sequence is CASSARDRGTGELFF. The CDR3 DNA is TGCGCCAGCAGCGCCCGGGACAGGGGAACCGGGGAGCTGTTTTTT.

The chain is built from TRBV2 and TRBJ2-5; tentative D call: TRBD2 (6 bases). CDR1 and CDR2 from the germline V gene are SNHLY and FYNNEI. This CDR3 has 16 residues. V dropped 6 bases and J dropped 2 bases, with 19 bases sitting between them. The CDR3 region is CASSVGRTRPQETQYF. CDR3 sequence (DNA): TGTGCCAGCAGCGTGGGGAGGACACGACCTCAAGAGACCCAGTACTTC.

This chain links TRBV5-1 with TRBJ2-1; tentative D call: TRBD1 (6 bases). The CDR3 spans 15 residues. Trimming left V 2 bases short and J 4 bases short, with 13 bases between. CDR1 is SGHRS, CDR2 YFSETQ, per germline. In DNA form, the CDR3 reads TGCGCCAGCAGCTTAGCAGGGGTCGGATACAATGAGCAGTTCTTC. Protein: CASSLAGVGYNEQFF.

This chain links TRBV30 with TRBJ2-2; D may be TRBD1 (5 bases). The ends were cut back, 0 bases at V and 4 bases at J, with 9 bases in the middle. This CDR3 region has 14 residues. Per germline, CDR1 GTSNPN and CDR2 SVGIG (reference sequence). The CDR3 protein is CAWSVSGATGELFF. In DNA form, the CDR3 reads TGTGCCTGGAGTGTATCTGGGGCCACCGGGGAGCTGTTTTTT.

There are a few counts of this clone. The chain has TRBV12-3 or TRBV12-4 and TRBJ2-7; 10 bases match TRBD1. The CDR3 contains 13 residues. Trimming at V came to 5 bases and at J to 6 bases, leaving 4 bases not matched to a gene. The CDR3 loop is CASSVRDRGEQYF. Here the CDR3 DNA reads TGTGCCAGCAGTGTCCGGGACAGGGGCGAGCAGTACTTC.